Shown below are 15 T cell receptor beta chains from a single sample sequenced in a study of regulatory T cells in long-lasting Graves disease. Sample time point: newly diagnosed GD, antithyroid drugs for less than 3 months. The TCR library was prepared using RNA isolated from PBMCs. iRepertoire HTBI primers and Arm-PCR of CDR3 regions built TCR beta libraries. TCRdb redid the calling of the multiplex PCR reads with MiXCR, one entry per CDR3 protein. Altogether 350,000 to 550,000 distinct CDR3 sequences are present, around 17% being singletons, with the ten largest covering 20% to 25%. These data also formed part of another study, on T cells in Graves' hyperthyroidism and ophthalmopathy.

The sequenced sample was peripheral blood mononuclear cells (PBMCs), obtained at new diagnosis, from a patient treated with antithyroid drugs. These receptors came from a woman under 30 with Graves disease.

This clonotype was observed many times. The J gene is TRBJ2-3, the V gene TRBV20-1, with unresolved D. This CDR3 is built from 9 residues. CDR1 is DFQATT and CDR2 is SNEGSKA in the germline V gene (reference sequence). The CDR3 spells CKGTDTQYF. CDR3 sequence (DNA): TGCAAGGGCACAGATACGCAGTATTTT.

This clonotype occurred a few times. This rearrangement joins TRBV12-3 or TRBV12-4 to TRBJ2-3, with TRBD2 identical over 7 bases. The junction had 5 bases not matched to a gene; V was cut back by 3 bases and J by 2 bases. The CDR3 is 15 residues long. The CDR3 region is CASSFGRGITDTQYF. The DNA for the CDR3 is TGTGCCAGCAGTTTTGGGCGGGGGATCACAGATACGCAGTATTTT.

The gene calls are TRBV10-1 and TRBJ1-1; no definite D call. Deletions cut 2 bases from V and 2 bases from J, with 21 bases between. CDR1 is WNHNN and CDR2 is SYGVQD in the germline V gene (reference sequence). The CDR3 totals 18 residues. The CDR3 loop is CASSEPPHPRPYNTEAFF. CDR3 DNA sequence: TGCGCCAGCAGTGAGCCTCCACATCCGAGGCCCTATAACACTGAAGCTTTCTTT.

This clonotype showed up just a few times. The chain employs TRBV28 and TRBJ2-1; TRBD2 matches 9 bases. This CDR3 contains 14 residues. The trim removed 1 base at V and 6 bases at J, leaving 1 base unmatched. Germline CDR1 is MDHEN and CDR2 is SYDVKM. The DNA of the CDR3 is TGTGCCAGCAGTTTATCGCGGGAGGGCAATGAGCAGTTCTTC. Residues: CASSLSREGNEQFF. The whole variable domain, remainder taken from reference TRBV28 and TRBJ2-1, is DVKVTQSSRYLVKRTGEKVFLECVQDMDHENMFWYRQDPGLGLRLIYFSYDVKMKEKGDIPEGYSVSREKKERFSLILESASTNQTSMYLCASSLSREGNEQFFGPGTRLTVL.

The V call is TRBV20-1, the J call TRBJ1-5; D not certain. V was shortened by 0 bases and J by 6 bases, with 9 bases between the two germline ends. CDR3 size: 13 residues. Looked up from germline, CDR1 is DFQATT and CDR2 is SNEGSKA (reference sequence). Written as DNA, the CDR3 is TGCAGTGCTAGAGAGAGGGTCGCTCAGCCCCAGCATTTT. The encoded protein is CSARERVAQPQHF.

The CDR3 DNA follows: TGTGCCAGCAAAGCGGGTACAGCCAAAAACATTCAGTACTTC. Protein product: CASKAGTAKNIQYF. The chain has TRBV28 and TRBJ2-4; possibly TRBD2 for D (6 bases). Between the trimmed V and J ends, which lost 7 bases and 0 bases, there was a span of 10 bases. This CDR3 is built from 14 residues. CDR1 and CDR2 from the germline V gene are MDHEN and SYDVKM.

The table lists this clonotype with a few counts. V and J are TRBV15 and TRBJ1-2; no definite D call. CDR1 is LNHNV, CDR2 YYDKDF, per germline (reference sequence). Between the trimmed V and J ends, which lost 6 bases and 0 bases, there was a span of 14 bases. This CDR3 comprises 15 residues. The CDR3 sequence is CATRAALSSNYGYTF. The CDR3 DNA reads TGTGCCACCAGGGCAGCCTTATCCTCTAACTATGGCTACACCTTC.

The chain has TRBV5-1 and TRBJ2-5; unclear D gene. Germline lookup yields CDR1 SGHRS and CDR2 YFSETQ. Trimming stripped 0 bases from V and 0 bases from J, with 6 bases between. The CDR3 is 14 residues long. The CDR3 nucleotides are TGCGCCAGCAGCTTGGAGTGGTACCAAGAGACCCAGTACTTC. The encoded protein is CASSLEWYQETQYF.

This clonotype was seen ten or more times. The V call is TRBV28, the J call TRBJ2-7, with D perhaps TRBD2 (6 bases). V was clipped by 8 bases and J by 2 bases, with 13 bases between them. The germline CDR1 and CDR2 sequences are MDHEN and SYDVKM. This CDR3 region has 13 residues. This chain's CDR3 is CASALGGPYEQYF. The CDR3 DNA sequence: TGTGCCAGCGCCCTCGGGGGACCCTACGAGCAGTACTTC.

This clonotype was observed a handful of times. V usage is TRBV10-3 and J usage is TRBJ2-7; 8 bases are shared with TRBD2. The CDR3 length is 15 residues. Germline-derived CDR1 and CDR2 are ENHRY and SYGVKD. Trimming cost V 6 bases and J 2 bases; bases outside gene matches: 9. In DNA, the CDR3 is TGTGCCATCAGCGATGGGGTAGCGGGAACCTACGAGCAGTACTTC. Protein product: CAISDGVAGTYEQYF.

This chain connects TRBV28 to TRBJ1-2; possible D gene TRBD1, 5 bases. V was cut by 5 bases and J by 7 bases, with 20 bases left in between. The CDR3 runs to 15 residues. Germline V gene sequence: CDR1 MDHEN, CDR2 SYDVKM. This CDR3 is CASSPPNPRDCGYTF. In DNA, the CDR3 is TGTGCCAGCAGTCCCCCAAATCCCAGGGACTGTGGCTACACCTTC.

V usage is TRBV7-3 and J usage is TRBJ2-2; TRBD1 agrees at 11 bases. CDR1 is SGHTA, CDR2 FQGTGA, per germline. CDR3 size: 18 residues. V lost 5 bases to trimming and J lost 2 bases; unmatched junction nucleotides: 10. CDR3 sequence (DNA): TGTGCCAGCAGCCCTTACAGGGGGACAGGGGGAAACACCGGGGAGCTGTTTTTT. Translating it yields CASSPYRGTGGNTGELFF.

Points on this clonotype: One base away lies a much larger clone, so this may be a sequencing read error. The chain has TRBV10-3 and TRBJ2-7; TRBD2 might be the D (6 bases). V was clipped by 7 bases and J by 3 bases, with 10 bases between them. Germline assignment: CDR1 ENHRY and CDR2 SYGVKD. The CDR3 covers 12 residues. Here the CDR3 DNA reads TGTGCCATCAAAGAGGGACTCTACGAGCAGTACTTC. Encoded protein: CAIKEGLYEQYF.

As for this clonotype: Possible read error: a much larger clone is one base away. The rearrangement joins TRBV7-9 to TRBJ2-2; D is perhaps TRBD2 (6 bases). In germline, CDR1 is SEHNR, CDR2 FQNEAQ (reference sequence). The CDR3 totals 16 residues. The CDR3 is CASSSRDFSNTGGLFF. CDR3 DNA sequence: TGTGCCAGCAGTTCCAGGGACTTTTCGAACACCGGGGGGCTGTTTTTT.

This clonotype was detected many times. This chain uses TRBV30 with TRBJ1-6; D gene ambiguous. Germline CDR1 and CDR2: GTSNPN and SVGIG (reference sequence). V shed 0 bases and J shed 7 bases, with 13 bases lying between them. The CDR3 is 15 amino acids. The CDR3 spells CAWSVQDIWNSPLHF. The CDR3 nucleotides read TGTGCCTGGAGTGTACAAGACATTTGGAATTCACCCCTCCACTTT.